This T cell receptor beta chain was sequenced during a study of T cells in Graves' hyperthyroidism and ophthalmopathy. There are many counts of this clonotype. RNA transcripts served as the template for amplifying TCR beta CDR3 regions. HTBI primers drove first-round RT-PCR of the TCR CDR3. Each CDR3 protein is one row after TCRdb ran MiXCR on the multiplex PCR reads. The sample has fewer than 650,000 distinct CDR3 sequences; roughly 14% are singletons. V was clipped by 2 bases and J by 2 bases; unmatched bases: 10. Germline loops: CDR1 KGHDR, CDR2 SFDVKD. There are 19 residues in the CDR3. The J gene is TRBJ2-6, the V gene TRBV24-1, with 8 bases lining up with TRBD1. The clonotype comes from a woman between 40 and 55 years old with Graves' ophthalmopathy. The sample taken for sequencing was blood. CDR3 amino acids: CATSDSGQGSLTGANVLTF. CDR3 DNA sequence: TGTGCCACCAGTGATTCCGGACAGGGTTCTTTGACTGGGGCCAACGTCCTGACTTTC.